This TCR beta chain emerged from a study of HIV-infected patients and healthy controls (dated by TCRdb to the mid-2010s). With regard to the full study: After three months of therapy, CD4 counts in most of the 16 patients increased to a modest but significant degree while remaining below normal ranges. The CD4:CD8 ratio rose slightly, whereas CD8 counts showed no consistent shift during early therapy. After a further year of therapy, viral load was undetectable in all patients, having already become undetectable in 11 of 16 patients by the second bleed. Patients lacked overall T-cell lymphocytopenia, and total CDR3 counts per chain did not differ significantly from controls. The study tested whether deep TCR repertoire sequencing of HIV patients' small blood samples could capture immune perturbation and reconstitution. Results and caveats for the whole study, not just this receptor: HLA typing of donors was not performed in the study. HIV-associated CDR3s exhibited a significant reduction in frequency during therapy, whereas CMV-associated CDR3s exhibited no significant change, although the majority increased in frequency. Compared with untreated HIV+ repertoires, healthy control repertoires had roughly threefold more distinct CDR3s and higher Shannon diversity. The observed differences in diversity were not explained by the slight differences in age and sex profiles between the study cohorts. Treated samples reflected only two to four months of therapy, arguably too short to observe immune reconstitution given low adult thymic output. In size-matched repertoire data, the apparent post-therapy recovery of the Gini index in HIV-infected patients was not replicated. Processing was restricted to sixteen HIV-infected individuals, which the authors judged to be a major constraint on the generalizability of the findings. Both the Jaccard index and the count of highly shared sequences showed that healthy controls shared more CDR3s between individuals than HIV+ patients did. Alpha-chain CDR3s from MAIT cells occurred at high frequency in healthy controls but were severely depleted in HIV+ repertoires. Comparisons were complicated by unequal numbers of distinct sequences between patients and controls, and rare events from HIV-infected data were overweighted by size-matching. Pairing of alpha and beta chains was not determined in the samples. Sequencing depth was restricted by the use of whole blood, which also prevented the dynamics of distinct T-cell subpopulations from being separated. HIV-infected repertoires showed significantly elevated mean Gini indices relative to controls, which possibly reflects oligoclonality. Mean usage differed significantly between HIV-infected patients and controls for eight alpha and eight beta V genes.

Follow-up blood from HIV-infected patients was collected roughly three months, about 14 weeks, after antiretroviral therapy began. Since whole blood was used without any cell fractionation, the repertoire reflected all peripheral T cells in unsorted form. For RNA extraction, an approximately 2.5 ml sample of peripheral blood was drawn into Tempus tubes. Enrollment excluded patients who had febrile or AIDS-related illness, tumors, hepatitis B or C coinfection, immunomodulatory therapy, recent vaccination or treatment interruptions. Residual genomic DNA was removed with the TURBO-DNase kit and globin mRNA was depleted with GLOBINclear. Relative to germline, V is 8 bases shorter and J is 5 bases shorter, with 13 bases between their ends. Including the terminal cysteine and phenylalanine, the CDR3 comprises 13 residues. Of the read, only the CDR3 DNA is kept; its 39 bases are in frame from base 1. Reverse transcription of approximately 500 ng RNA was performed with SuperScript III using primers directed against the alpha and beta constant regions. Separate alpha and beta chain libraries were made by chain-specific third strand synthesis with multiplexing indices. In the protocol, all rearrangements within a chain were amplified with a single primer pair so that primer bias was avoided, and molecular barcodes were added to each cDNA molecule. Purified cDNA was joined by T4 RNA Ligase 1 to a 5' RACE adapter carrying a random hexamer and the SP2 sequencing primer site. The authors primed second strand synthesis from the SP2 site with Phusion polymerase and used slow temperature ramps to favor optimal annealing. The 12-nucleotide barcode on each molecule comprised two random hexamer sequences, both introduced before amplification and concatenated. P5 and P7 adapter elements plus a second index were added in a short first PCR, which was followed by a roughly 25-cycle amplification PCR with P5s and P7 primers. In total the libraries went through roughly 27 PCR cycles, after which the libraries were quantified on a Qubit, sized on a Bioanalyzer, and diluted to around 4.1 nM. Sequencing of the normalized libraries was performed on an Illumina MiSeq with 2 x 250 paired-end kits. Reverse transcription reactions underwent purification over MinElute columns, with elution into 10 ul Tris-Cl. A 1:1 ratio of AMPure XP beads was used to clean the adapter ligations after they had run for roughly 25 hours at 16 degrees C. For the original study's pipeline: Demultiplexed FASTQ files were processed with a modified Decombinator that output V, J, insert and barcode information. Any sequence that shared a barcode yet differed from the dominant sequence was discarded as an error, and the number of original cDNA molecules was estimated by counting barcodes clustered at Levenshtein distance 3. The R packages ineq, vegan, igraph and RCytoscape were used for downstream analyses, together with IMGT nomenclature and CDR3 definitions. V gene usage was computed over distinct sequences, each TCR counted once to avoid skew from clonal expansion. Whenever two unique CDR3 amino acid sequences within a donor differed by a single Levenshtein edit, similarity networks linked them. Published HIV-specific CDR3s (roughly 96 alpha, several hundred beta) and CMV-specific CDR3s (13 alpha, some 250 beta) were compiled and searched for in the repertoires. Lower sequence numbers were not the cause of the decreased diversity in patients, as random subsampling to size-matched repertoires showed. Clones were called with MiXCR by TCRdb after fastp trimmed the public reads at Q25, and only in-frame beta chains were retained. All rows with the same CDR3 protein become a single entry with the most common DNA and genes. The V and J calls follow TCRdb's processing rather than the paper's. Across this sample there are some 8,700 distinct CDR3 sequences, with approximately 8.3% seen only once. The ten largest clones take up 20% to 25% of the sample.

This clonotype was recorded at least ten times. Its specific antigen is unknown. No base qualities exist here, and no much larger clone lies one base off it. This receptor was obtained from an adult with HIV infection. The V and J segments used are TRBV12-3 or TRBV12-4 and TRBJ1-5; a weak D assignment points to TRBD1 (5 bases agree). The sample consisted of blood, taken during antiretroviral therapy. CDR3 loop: CASQTGFHQPQHF. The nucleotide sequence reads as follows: TGTGCCAGCCAAACAGGTTTTCATCAGCCCCAGCATTTT.